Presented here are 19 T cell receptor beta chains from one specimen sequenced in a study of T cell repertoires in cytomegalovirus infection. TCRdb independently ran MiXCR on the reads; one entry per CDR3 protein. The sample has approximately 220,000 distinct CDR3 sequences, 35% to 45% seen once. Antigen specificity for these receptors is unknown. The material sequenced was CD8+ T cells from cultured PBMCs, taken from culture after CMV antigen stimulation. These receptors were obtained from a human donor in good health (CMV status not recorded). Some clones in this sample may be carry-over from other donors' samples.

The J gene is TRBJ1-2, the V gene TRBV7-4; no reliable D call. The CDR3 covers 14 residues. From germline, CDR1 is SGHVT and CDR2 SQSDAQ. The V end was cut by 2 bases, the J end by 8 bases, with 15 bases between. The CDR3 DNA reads TGTGCCAGCAGCTTATACACGAGGTCCAGGGGCTACACCTTC. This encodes CASSLYTRSRGYTF. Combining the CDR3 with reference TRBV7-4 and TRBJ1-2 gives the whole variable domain GAGVSQSPRYKVAKRGRDVALRCDSISGHVTLYWYRQTLGQGSEVLTYSQSDAQRDKSGRPSGRFSAERPERSVSTLKIQRTEQGDSAVYLCASSLYTRSRGYTFGSGTRLTVV.

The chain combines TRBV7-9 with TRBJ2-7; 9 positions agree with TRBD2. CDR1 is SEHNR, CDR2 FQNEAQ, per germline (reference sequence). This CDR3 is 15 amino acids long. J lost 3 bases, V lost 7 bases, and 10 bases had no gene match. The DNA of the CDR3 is TGTGCCAGCATATACTCTAGCGGGGACCTCTACGAGCAGTACTTC. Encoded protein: CASIYSSGDLYEQYF.

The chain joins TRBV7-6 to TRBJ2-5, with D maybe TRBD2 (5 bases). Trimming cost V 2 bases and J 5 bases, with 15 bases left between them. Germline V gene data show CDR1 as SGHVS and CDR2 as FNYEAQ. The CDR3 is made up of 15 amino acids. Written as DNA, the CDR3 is TGTGCCAGCAGCTTAAGGCCCCCCTCGGGGGAGACCCAGTACTTC. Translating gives CASSLRPPSGETQYF.

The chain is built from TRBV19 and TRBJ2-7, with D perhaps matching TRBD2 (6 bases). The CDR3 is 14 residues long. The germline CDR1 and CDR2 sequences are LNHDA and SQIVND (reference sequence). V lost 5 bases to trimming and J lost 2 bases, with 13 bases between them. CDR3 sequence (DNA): TGTGCCAGTAGTTCGGGACTCTTTACCTACGAGCAGTACTTC. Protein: CASSSGLFTYEQYF. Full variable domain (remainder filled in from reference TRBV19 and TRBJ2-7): DGGITQSPKYLFRKEGQNVTLSCEQNLNHDAMYWYRQDPGQGLRLIYYSQIVNDFQKGDIAEGYSVSREKKESFPLTVTSAQKNPTAFYLCASSSGLFTYEQYFGPGTRLTVT.

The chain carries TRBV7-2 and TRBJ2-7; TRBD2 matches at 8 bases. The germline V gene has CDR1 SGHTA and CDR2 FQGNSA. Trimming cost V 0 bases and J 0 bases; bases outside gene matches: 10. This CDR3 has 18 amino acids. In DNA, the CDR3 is TGTGCCAGCAGCTTAGCAAGGCCTAGCGGGCAAAGCTCCTACGAGCAGTACTTC. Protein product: CASSLARPSGQSSYEQYF.

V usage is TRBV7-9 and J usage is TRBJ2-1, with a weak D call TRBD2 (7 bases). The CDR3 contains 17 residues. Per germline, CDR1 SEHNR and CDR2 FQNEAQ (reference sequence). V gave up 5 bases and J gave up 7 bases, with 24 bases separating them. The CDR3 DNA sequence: TGTGCCAGCAGCCGAAGGGGGGGGACTTCCCTGGGGAATGAGCAGTTCTTC. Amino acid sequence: CASSRRGGTSLGNEQFF.

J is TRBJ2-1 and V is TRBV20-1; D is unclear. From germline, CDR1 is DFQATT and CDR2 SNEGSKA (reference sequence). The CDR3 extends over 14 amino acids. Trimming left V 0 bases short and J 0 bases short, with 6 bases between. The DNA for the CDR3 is TGCAGTGCTAGAGAGGACGGCTCCTACAATGAGCAGTTCTTC. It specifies CSAREDGSYNEQFF.

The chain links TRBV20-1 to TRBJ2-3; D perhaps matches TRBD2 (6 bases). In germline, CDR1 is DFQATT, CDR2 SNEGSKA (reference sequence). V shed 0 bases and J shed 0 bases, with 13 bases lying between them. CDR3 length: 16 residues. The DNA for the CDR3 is TGCAGTGCTAGAGAGGGCTTTGGGGGGAGCACAGATACGCAGTATTTT. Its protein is CSAREGFGGSTDTQYF.

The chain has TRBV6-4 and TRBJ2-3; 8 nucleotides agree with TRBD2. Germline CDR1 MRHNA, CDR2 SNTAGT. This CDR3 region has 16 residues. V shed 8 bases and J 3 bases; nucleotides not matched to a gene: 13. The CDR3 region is CASSKTGGGPTDTQYF. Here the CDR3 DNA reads TGTGCCAGCTCCAAAACGGGCGGGGGGCCTACAGATACGCAGTATTTT.

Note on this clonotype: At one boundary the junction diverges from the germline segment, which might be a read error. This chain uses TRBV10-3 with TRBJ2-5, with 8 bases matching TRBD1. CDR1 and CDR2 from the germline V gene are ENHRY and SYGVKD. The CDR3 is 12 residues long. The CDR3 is CAIRTGEESQYF. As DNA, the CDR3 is TGTGCCATCAGGACAGGGGAAGAGTCCCAGTACTTC.

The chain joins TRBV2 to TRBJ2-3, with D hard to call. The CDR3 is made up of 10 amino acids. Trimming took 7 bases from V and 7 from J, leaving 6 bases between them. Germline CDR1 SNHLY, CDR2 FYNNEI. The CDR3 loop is CASMSNTQYF. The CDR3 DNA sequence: TGTGCCAGCATGAGTAATACGCAGTATTTT.

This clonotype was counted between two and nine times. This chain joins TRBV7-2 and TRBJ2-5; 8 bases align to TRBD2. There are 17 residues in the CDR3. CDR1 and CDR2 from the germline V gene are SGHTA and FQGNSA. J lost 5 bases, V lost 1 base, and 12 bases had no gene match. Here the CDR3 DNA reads TGTGCCAGCAGCTTAGAGGAGGTCGGGAGGGCCCGGGAGACCCAGTACTTC. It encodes CASSLEEVGRARETQYF.

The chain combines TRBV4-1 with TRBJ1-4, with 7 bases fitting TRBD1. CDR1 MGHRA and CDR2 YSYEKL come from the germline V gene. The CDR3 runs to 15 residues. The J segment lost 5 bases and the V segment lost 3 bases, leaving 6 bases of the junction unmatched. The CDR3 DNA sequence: TGCGCCAGCAGCCAGGTTCCGGGACAGAATGAAAAACTGTTTTTT. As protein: CASSQVPGQNEKLFF.

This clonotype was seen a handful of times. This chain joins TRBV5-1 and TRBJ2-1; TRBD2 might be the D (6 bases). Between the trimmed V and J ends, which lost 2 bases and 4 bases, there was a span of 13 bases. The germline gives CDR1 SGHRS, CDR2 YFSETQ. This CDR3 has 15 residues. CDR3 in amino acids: CASSLTSITYNEQFF. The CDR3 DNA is TGCGCCAGCAGCTTAACTAGCATTACTTACAATGAGCAGTTCTTC.

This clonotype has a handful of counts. CDR3 sequence reads: CASSDIGGTGDQPQHF. DNA for the CDR3: TGTGCCAGCAGTGATATTGGGGGGACAGGGGATCAGCCCCAGCATTTT. The chain couples TRBV11-2 to TRBJ1-5; TRBD1 matches 10 bases. Trimming took 6 bases from V and 5 from J; bases not matched to a gene: 10. The length of the CDR3 is 16 residues. CDR1 and CDR2 from the germline V gene are SGHAT and FQNNGV. The variable domain in full, completed from reference TRBV11-2 and TRBJ1-5, reads EAGVAQSPRYKIIEKRQSVAFWCNPISGHATLYWYQQILGQGPKLLIQFQNNGVVDDSQLPKDRFSAERLKGVDSTLKIQPAKLEDSAVYLCASSDIGGTGDQPQHFGDGTRLSIL.

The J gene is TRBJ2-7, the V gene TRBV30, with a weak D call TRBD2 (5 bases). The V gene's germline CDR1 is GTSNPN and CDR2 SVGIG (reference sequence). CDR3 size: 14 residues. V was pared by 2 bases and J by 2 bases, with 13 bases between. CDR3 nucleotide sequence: TGTGCCTGGAGTTTTTCCGGGATCACCTACGAGCAGTACTTC. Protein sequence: CAWSFSGITYEQYF.

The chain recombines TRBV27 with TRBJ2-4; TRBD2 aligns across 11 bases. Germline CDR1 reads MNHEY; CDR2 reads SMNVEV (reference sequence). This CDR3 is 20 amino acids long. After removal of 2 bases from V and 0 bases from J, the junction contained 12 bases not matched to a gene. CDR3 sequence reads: CASSLVSGTSGFLAKNIQYF. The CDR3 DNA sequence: TGTGCCAGCAGTTTAGTATCCGGGACTAGCGGATTTCTAGCCAAAAACATTCAGTACTTC.

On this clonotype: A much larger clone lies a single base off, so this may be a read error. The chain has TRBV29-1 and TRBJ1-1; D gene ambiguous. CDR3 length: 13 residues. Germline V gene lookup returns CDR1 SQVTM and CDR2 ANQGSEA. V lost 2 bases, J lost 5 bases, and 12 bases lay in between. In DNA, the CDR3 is TGCAGCGTTGAACGTAACCCGGTGACTGAAGCTTTCTTT. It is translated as CSVERNPVTEAFF.

CDR3 nucleotide sequence: TGTGCCAGCAGTTTTCGGGGGACCTACTACGAGCAGTACTTC. Its protein is CASSFRGTYYEQYF. The V and J genes are TRBV28 and TRBJ2-7; D is possibly TRBD2 (6 bases). The V end was cut by 3 bases, the J end by 3 bases, with 12 bases between. The CDR3 contains 14 residues. Germline CDR1 MDHEN, CDR2 SYDVKM.